The 17 T cell receptor beta chains below come from one sample, sequenced in a study of OX40 agonist ivuxolimab in advanced cancers. Repertoires were generated with immunoSEQ multiplex PCR, while TCRdb's copy carries only in-frame clones and drops some. The data show about 98,000 clones, around 90% seen once. The specimen comprised CD4+ or CD8+ T cells sorted from blood, sampled in a trial of the OX40 agonist ivuxolimab. These receptor sequences come from an adult with an advanced solid tumor such as melanoma, head and neck, liver or kidney cancer.

This clone appeared a single time. This chain joins TRBV7-3 and TRBJ2-4, with 8 bases fitting TRBD1. With V trimmed by 5 bases and J by 0 bases, 6 bases remained unmatched. The CDR3 has 16 amino acids. CDR1 is SGHTA, CDR2 FQGTGA, per germline. The CDR3 protein is CASSTGTGLAKNIQYF. CDR3 bases: TGTGCCAGCAGCACCGGGACAGGTCTAGCCAAAAACATTCAGTACTTC.

In its sample, this clone was seen once. This chain links TRBV7-3 with TRBJ2-3; 9 bases match TRBD2. Germline lookup yields CDR1 SGHTA and CDR2 FQGTGA. The CDR3 is 15 residues long. Unmatched junction bases numbered 4, after V lost 4 bases and J lost 2 bases. The CDR3 reads CASSSRGGDTDTQYF. CDR3 DNA: TGTGCCAGCAGCTCGCGCGGGGGGGACACAGATACGCAGTATTTT.

The genes are TRBV7-2 and TRBJ2-2; 7 nucleotides match TRBD1. V shed 5 bases and J 1 base; nucleotides not matched to a gene: 4. The germline V gene has CDR1 SGHTA and CDR2 FQGNSA. The CDR3 is 15 residues long. The CDR3 DNA follows: TGTGCCAGCAGCCTGGGACAGAGGAACACCGGGGAGCTGTTTTTT. Translated: CASSLGQRNTGELFF.

The chain combines TRBV19 with TRBJ1-2; D might be TRBD1 (5 bases). This CDR3 is built from 13 residues. Germline assignment: CDR1 LNHDA and CDR2 SQIVND (reference sequence). V lost 5 bases, J lost 5 bases, and 12 bases lay in between. The CDR3 sequence is CASSAGHPYGYTF. As DNA, the CDR3 is TGTGCCAGTAGTGCAGGACATCCTTATGGCTACACCTTC. The variable domain in full, completed from reference TRBV19 and TRBJ1-2, reads DGGITQSPKYLFRKEGQNVTLSCEQNLNHDAMYWYRQDPGQGLRLIYYSQIVNDFQKGDIAEGYSVSREKKESFPLTVTSAQKNPTAFYLCASSAGHPYGYTFGSGTRLTVV.

The rearrangement joins TRBV6-1 to TRBJ1-2; possibly TRBD1 for D (6 bases). Germline CDR1 and CDR2: MNHNS and SASEGT. The germline V and J ends were trimmed by 6 bases and 7 bases, with 12 bases remaining between them. This CDR3 is 12 amino acids long. The CDR3 loop reads CASSLQGRGYTF. The CDR3 DNA follows: TGTGCCAGCAGCCTACAGGGCCGTGGCTACACCTTC.

This sequence joins TRBV29-1 and TRBJ1-1; D is uncertain. CDR3 length: 13 residues. Germline lookup yields CDR1 SQVTM and CDR2 ANQGSEA. Trimming cost V 2 bases and J 0 bases, with 7 bases left between them. CDR3 protein: CSVEKTMNTEAFF. CDR3 in DNA: TGCAGCGTTGAAAAAACCATGAACACTGAAGCTTTCTTT.

The chain carries TRBV28 and TRBJ2-7; D might be TRBD2 (7 bases). Germline CDR1 MDHEN, CDR2 SYDVKM. With 7 bases removed from V and 6 bases from J, the gap between germline ends came to 19 bases. The CDR3 length is 14 residues. CDR3 sequence reads: CASTPAGASFEQYF. CDR3 bases: TGTGCCAGCACCCCCGCGGGGGCTTCGTTCGAGCAGTACTTC.

The V and J genes are TRBV5-1 and TRBJ1-2; D is ambiguous. Trimming cost V 4 bases and J 12 bases, with 25 bases left between them. Germline CDR1 SGHRS, CDR2 YFSETQ. The CDR3 is made up of 15 amino acids. The CDR3: CASSPDTAFGGIDTF. DNA of the CDR3: TGCGCCAGCAGCCCAGATACGGCCTTTGGAGGGATCGACACCTTC.

The rearrangement joins TRBV27 to TRBJ1-3, with 8 bases that match TRBD1. In germline, CDR1 is MNHEY, CDR2 SMNVEV (reference sequence). After removal of 5 bases from V and 3 bases from J, the junction contained 6 bases not matched to a gene. The CDR3 length is 15 residues. The CDR3 sequence: CASSPRQGSGNTIYF. DNA for the CDR3: TGTGCCAGCAGTCCTAGACAGGGGAGTGGAAACACCATATATTTT.

This chain links TRBV7-8 with TRBJ1-1, with unresolved D. The V and J ends lost 1 base and 7 bases respectively, with 10 bases between them. The CDR3 is 13 amino acids. Germline-derived CDR1 and CDR2 are SGHVS and FQNEAQ. The chain's CDR3 is CASSLERKNEAFF. The CDR3 nucleotides read TGTGCCAGCAGCTTAGAGAGGAAAAATGAAGCTTTCTTT. The complete variable domain, with remaining parts taken from reference TRBV7-8 and TRBJ1-1, reads GAGVSQSPRYKVAKRGQDVALRCDPISGHVSLFWYQQALGQGPEFLTYFQNEAQLDKSGLPSDRFFAERPEGSVSTLKIQRTQQEDSAVYLCASSLERKNEAFFGQGTRLTVV.

The rearrangement joins TRBV5-1 to TRBJ1-1; 7 bases align to TRBD1. With 0 bases clipped from V and 10 bases from J, the junction kept 6 bases outside the gene matches. Germline CDR1 SGHRS, CDR2 YFSETQ. CDR3 length equals 13 residues. CDR3 sequence reads: CASSLEGARGAFF. CDR3 nucleotide sequence: TGCGCCAGCAGCTTGGAGGGGGCTCGAGGAGCTTTCTTT. The full variable domain, with the rest looked up from reference TRBV5-1 and TRBJ1-1, is KAGVTQTPRYLIKTRGQQVTLSCSPISGHRSVSWYQQTPGQGLQFLFEYFSETQRNKGNFPGRFSGRQFSNSRSEMNVSTLELGDSALYLCASSLEGARGAFFGQGTRLTVV.

The chain combines TRBV28 with TRBJ2-3; TRBD2 agrees at 7 bases. V shed 6 bases and J 3 bases; nucleotides not matched to a gene: 6. The CDR3 is 14 amino acids. CDR1 is MDHEN, CDR2 SYDVKM, per germline. CDR3: CASSPAGETDTQYF. The DNA for the CDR3 is TGTGCCAGCAGCCCCGCGGGGGAAACAGATACGCAGTATTTT.

The chain joins TRBV7-8 to TRBJ2-1, with TRBD1 matching over 9 bases. Trimming took 5 bases from V and 0 from J; bases not matched to a gene: 2. The CDR3 contains 15 residues. Germline V CDR1 and CDR2: SGHVS, FQNEAQ. The chain's CDR3 is CASSPTGGSYNEQFF. The CDR3 DNA reads TGTGCCAGCAGCCCGACAGGGGGCTCCTACAATGAGCAGTTCTTC.

This clone is a singleton in its sample. The V call is TRBV5-1, the J call TRBJ1-1; TRBD1 aligns across 7 bases. Trimming took 6 bases from V and 5 from J; bases not matched to a gene: 7. Per the germline V gene, CDR1 is SGHRS and CDR2 is YFSETQ. This CDR3 is 13 amino acids long. CDR3 in amino acids: CASTRGQNTEAFF. The CDR3 region has the DNA TGCGCCAGCACGAGGGGGCAAAATACTGAAGCTTTCTTT.

The chain recombines TRBV7-2 with TRBJ2-1, with D hard to call. The CDR3 has 15 amino acids. Deletions cut 1 base from V and 4 bases from J, with 11 bases between. CDR1 is SGHTA and CDR2 is FQGNSA in the germline V gene. The CDR3 loop reads CASSLGPADYNEQFF. The CDR3, as DNA: TGTGCCAGCAGCTTAGGGCCGGCCGATTACAATGAGCAGTTCTTC.

This clone has just one count. The J gene is TRBJ1-2, the V gene TRBV6-1; no clear D. V shed 6 bases and J shed 2 bases, with 10 bases lying between them. Germline CDR1 reads MNHNS; CDR2 reads SASEGT. The CDR3 sequence is 13 residues long. CDR3 protein: CASSAGGNYGYTF. In nucleotides, the CDR3 is TGTGCCAGCAGCGCGGGAGGGAACTATGGCTACACCTTC.

The V and J genes are TRBV7-3 and TRBJ2-1; TRBD1 is a possible D gene (5 bases). The CDR3 contains 13 residues. V shed 7 bases and J shed 5 bases, with 12 bases lying between them. Germline V gene sequence: CDR1 SGHTA, CDR2 FQGTGA. The CDR3 nucleotides read TGTGCCAGCACCCTAGGGGCGAACAATGAGCAGTTCTTC. Translated: CASTLGANNEQFF.